The 19 T cell receptor beta chains in this list originate from one sample, sequenced in a study of Ad26.COV2.S vaccination and SARS-CoV-2 variants (dated by TCRdb to 2020 to 2023). The treatment or condition label on this specimen signifies: 15 to 20 received Ad26.COV2.S at low or high dose, single or two shots; about 5 received placebo; per-sample allocation not given. For vaccine and placebo recipients, repertoires were sequenced using samples collected on day 63 after the first injection. Libraries were made using the immunoSEQ multiplex PCR assay. This immuneACCESS table, as held by TCRdb, lists in-frame sequences with V and J called but not all clones. Of the missing ones, under half trace to an unresolved V gene in checked studies; the others have no known cause. This sample gives 400,000 to 500,000 clones in total; around nine tenths of them show up just once. The ten largest clones add up to less than 4% of the sample.

Sequencing used peripheral blood, obtained in a trial of Ad26.COV2.S vaccine versus placebo. The receptors come from a person between 18 and 60 years old who received the Ad26.COV2.S COVID-19 vaccine or a placebo.

This chain connects TRBV5-5 to TRBJ2-7, with 7 bases that match TRBD1. The CDR3 sequence is 16 residues long. In germline, CDR1 is SGHKS, CDR2 YYEKEE (reference sequence). V shed 4 bases, J shed 3 bases, and the junction held 13 bases outside the gene matches. DNA for the CDR3: TGTGCCAGCAGCCCTAACGCCGGGACAGCTTACTACGAGCAGTACTTC. This translates into CASSPNAGTAYYEQYF.

This rearrangement joins TRBV5-3 to TRBJ1-5; TRBD1 aligns across 7 bases. TRBV5-3 qualifies as an ORF whose function is uncertain. The CDR3 is 16 residues long. With 3 bases clipped from V and 4 bases from J, the junction kept 10 bases outside the gene matches. CDR3 coding DNA: TGTGCCAGAAGCTGGGGTGACAGGGACTGGAATCAGCCCCAGCATTTT. Translation gives CARSWGDRDWNQPQHF.

This clone was counted only a few times. The chain couples TRBV5-6 to TRBJ1-3; no clear D gene. The ends were cut back, 4 bases at V and 0 bases at J, with 5 bases in the middle. Germline V lookup: CDR1 SGHDT, CDR2 YYEEEE. This CDR3 has 13 residues. The CDR3 loop reads CASSLASGNTIYF. CDR3 DNA sequence: TGTGCCAGCAGCCTTGCCTCTGGAAACACCATATATTTT.

The chain links TRBV29-1 to TRBJ2-2; the D is unclear. Germline loops: CDR1 SQVTM, CDR2 ANQGSEA. The CDR3 is 13 amino acids. The V end lost 2 bases, the J end lost 3 bases, and 7 bases lay between the germline ends. Written as DNA, the CDR3 is TGCAGCGTTGAAAGGTTGGACACCGGGGAGCTGTTTTTT. As protein: CSVERLDTGELFF.

The rearrangement links TRBV19 to TRBJ1-2, with D tentatively TRBD1 (5 bases). Trimming left V 3 bases short and J 5 bases short, with 13 bases between. In germline, CDR1 is LNHDA, CDR2 SQIVND (reference sequence). The CDR3 covers 14 residues. In DNA, the CDR3 is TGTGCCAGTAGTATTCGAGGGGCCTGGTATGGCTACACCTTC. This codes for CASSIRGAWYGYTF.

V usage is TRBV5-3 and J usage is TRBJ2-2, with 15 nucleotides matching TRBD2. TRBV5-3 is marked as an open reading frame, function uncertain. This CDR3 region has 19 residues. V shed 2 bases and J 6 bases; nucleotides not matched to a gene: 11. CDR3 sequence reads: CARSFPGLAGGLCAGELFF. The CDR3 DNA reads as TGTGCCAGAAGCTTCCCGGGACTAGCGGGGGGTTTATGCGCCGGGGAGCTGTTTTTT.

The chain combines TRBV5-4 with TRBJ2-7; D is possibly TRBD1 or TRBD2 (5 bases each). Trimming took 4 bases from V and 0 from J, leaving 14 bases between them. The CDR3 is made up of 15 amino acids. Germline loops: CDR1 SGHNT, CDR2 YYREEE (reference sequence). CDR3 sequence reads: CASSLRAGSSYEQYF. For the CDR3, the DNA is TGTGCCAGCAGCCTCAGGGCTGGGAGCTCCTACGAGCAGTACTTC. Variable domain in full (rest from reference TRBV5-4 and TRBJ2-7): ETGVTQSPTHLIKTRGQQVTLRCSSQSGHNTVSWYQQALGQGPQFIFQYYREEENGRGNFPPRFSGLQFPNYSSELNVNALELDDSALYLCASSLRAGSSYEQYFGPGTRLTVT.

This clone was observed a few times. The chain carries TRBV30 and TRBJ1-2; maybe TRBD1 (5 bases). This CDR3 contains 12 residues. The germline gives CDR1 GTSNPN, CDR2 SVGIG (reference sequence). The V end lost 2 bases, the J end lost 6 bases, and 10 bases lay between the germline ends. CDR3 sequence (DNA): TGTGCCTGGAGTCTTCCAGGGCATGGCTACACCTTC. Translating gives CAWSLPGHGYTF. Variable domain in full (rest from reference TRBV30 and TRBJ1-2): SQTIHQWPATLVQPVGSPLSLECTVEGTSNPNLYWYRQAAGRGLQLLFYSVGIGQISSEVPQNLSASRPQDRQFILSSKKLLLSDSGFYLCAWSLPGHGYTFGSGTRLTVV.

J is TRBJ1-5 and V is TRBV5-6; TRBD1 agrees at 7 bases. CDR3 length: 15 residues. CDR1 and CDR2 (germline): SGHDT, YYEEEE. V lost 4 bases, J lost 2 bases, and 6 bases stayed unmatched. The DNA of the CDR3 is TGTGCCAGCAGCCGACAGGGATGGGGCAATCAGCCCCAGCATTTT. It yields the protein CASSRQGWGNQPQHF.

In its sample, this clone was seen many times. The chain employs TRBV24-1 and TRBJ1-1; D remains unclear. The V gene's germline CDR1 is KGHDR and CDR2 SFDVKD. This CDR3 spans 12 amino acids. V lost 7 bases and J lost 4, with 9 bases in between. The CDR3 loop is CATRAESTEAFF. As DNA, the CDR3 is TGTGCCACCAGGGCCGAGAGCACTGAAGCTTTCTTT.

This clone has a single count. V and J are TRBV12-3 or TRBV12-4 and TRBJ2-1; TRBD1 might be the D (6 bases). The V gene lost 5 bases and the J gene lost 14 bases, with 19 bases spanning the gap. The CDR3 is made up of 13 amino acids. In nucleotides, the CDR3 is TGTGCCAGCAGTCTAAATTCCGGGACAAATGAGTTCTTC. Its protein product is CASSLNSGTNEFF.

The chain recombines TRBV27 with TRBJ2-1, with a possible D match to TRBD1 (6 bases). Trimming stripped 6 bases from V and 5 bases from J, with 17 bases between. Germline V gene data show CDR1 as MNHEY and CDR2 as SMNVEV (reference sequence). The CDR3 loop spans 15 amino acids. CDR3 coding DNA: TGTGCCAGCAGCGGCCCGCACAGGGTGGACAATGAGCAGTTCTTC. It specifies CASSGPHRVDNEQFF.

This chain connects TRBV10-3 to TRBJ1-1; 9 bases agree with TRBD1. Germline CDR1 ENHRY, CDR2 SYGVKD. The CDR3 sequence is 13 residues long. V lost 9 bases to trimming and J lost 1 base; unmatched junction nucleotides: 3. The CDR3: CAIGTGRNTEAFF. The CDR3 nucleotides are TGTGCCATTGGGACAGGGAGGAACACTGAAGCTTTCTTT.

The genes are TRBV4-3 and TRBJ2-5, with D possibly being TRBD1 (5 bases). V lost 0 bases to trimming and J lost 3 bases, with 11 bases between them. The CDR3 spans 15 residues. Per the germline V gene, CDR1 is LGHNA and CDR2 is YSLEER. The CDR3 sequence is CASSQDRRVKETQYF. The CDR3 DNA is TGCGCCAGCAGCCAAGATCGCAGGGTGAAAGAGACCCAGTACTTC.

This chain joins TRBV30 and TRBJ2-1; D is unresolved. The V end was cut by 2 bases, the J end by 9 bases, with 5 bases between. The CDR3 sequence is 10 residues long. Germline CDR1 is GTSNPN and CDR2 is SVGIG (reference sequence). The CDR3 here is CAWSSLEQFF. DNA for the CDR3: TGTGCCTGGAGTTCCCTTGAGCAGTTCTTC.

V is TRBV3-1 (or the pseudogene TRBV3-2) and J is TRBJ2-7, with TRBD1 matching 7 bases. Trimming took 6 bases from V and 2 from J; bases not matched to a gene: 7. This CDR3 contains 14 residues. CDR1 and CDR2 (germline): LGHDT, YNNKEL (reference sequence). In nucleotides, the CDR3 is TGTGCCAGCAGATCCGGGACAGCAGCCTACGAGCAGTACTTC. Translating gives CASRSGTAAYEQYF.

The rearrangement links TRBV30 to TRBJ2-2; 7 positions agree with TRBD2. Germline V lookup: CDR1 GTSNPN, CDR2 SVGIG (reference sequence). Trimming took 2 bases from V and 7 from J; bases not matched to a gene: 7. CDR3 length equals 14 residues. Here the CDR3 reads CAWSPGGLVGELFF. CDR3 nucleotides: TGTGCCTGGAGTCCCGGGGGGTTGGTCGGGGAGCTGTTTTTT.

The CDR3 spells CASSPGTNYGYTF. The CDR3 DNA reads TGTGCCAGCAGTCCCGGGACTAACTATGGCTACACCTTC. The J gene is TRBJ1-2, the V gene TRBV28; D uncertain. Germline CDR1 MDHEN, CDR2 SYDVKM. The germline V and J ends were trimmed by 5 bases and 0 bases, with 7 bases remaining between them. The CDR3 is made up of 13 amino acids.

The V gene is TRBV21-1, the J gene TRBJ1-5; the table's D gene call, TRBD1, was not cross checked with the DNA. TRBV21-1 is designated a pseudogene. The CDR3 is made up of 15 amino acids. For the CDR3, the DNA is TGTGCCAGCACAAATGGACAGGGGGTTGGTCAGCCCCAGCATTTT. As protein: CASTNGQGVGQPQHF.